Listed below are T cell receptor beta chains from one sample, sequenced in a study of monozygotic twins with inflammatory bowel disease. For each CDR3 protein, TCRdb gives one entry from its re-call of the 5' RACE reads, without DNA. This sample's clone table lists about 210,000 distinct CDR3 sequences. Sequencing was performed on blood. These receptors all come from a human donor with ulcerative colitis or Crohn's disease, or a healthy co-twin of an affected twin (not recorded which). Both conserved end residues are part of each CDR3. The order of the fields is V gene, J gene, CDR3 protein.

V gene: TRBV5-1
J gene: TRBJ1-1
CDR3 protein: CASSFSGGAEAFF

V gene: TRBV5-6
J gene: TRBJ1-3
CDR3 protein: CASSPSGNTIYF

V gene: TRBV5-1
J gene: TRBJ1-2
CDR3 protein: CASSLAQGWGENYGYTF

V gene: TRBV6-5
J gene: TRBJ2-3
CDR3 protein: CASSLTTTDTQYF

V gene: TRBV12-3/TRBV12-4
J gene: TRBJ1-1
CDR3 protein: CASSRGQPNTEAFF

V gene: TRBV29-1
J gene: TRBJ2-4
CDR3 protein: CSVEGQTAAKNIQYF

V gene: TRBV20-1
J gene: TRBJ2-7
CDR3 protein: CSARDRTGPRKGSYEQYF

V gene: TRBV11-2
J gene: TRBJ2-2
CDR3 protein: CASGEGPNTGELFF

V gene: TRBV5-4
J gene: TRBJ2-3
CDR3 protein: CASSLPGPTDTQYF

V gene: TRBV12-3/TRBV12-4
J gene: TRBJ2-2
CDR3 protein: CATQWGQGAGELFF

V gene: TRBV4-1
J gene: TRBJ2-1
CDR3 protein: CASSQGWRDEQFF

V gene: TRBV12-3/TRBV12-4
J gene: TRBJ2-3
CDR3 protein: CASSRDSNTQYF

V gene: TRBV18
J gene: TRBJ2-7
CDR3 protein: CASSPTSGGAGSSYEQYF

V gene: TRBV12-3/TRBV12-4
J gene: TRBJ2-1
CDR3 protein: CASSFGDYNEQFF

V gene: TRBV9
J gene: TRBJ2-7
CDR3 protein: CASSVDADTREQYF

V gene: TRBV9
J gene: TRBJ1-3
CDR3 protein: CASSGTASSGNTIYF

V gene: TRBV7-9
J gene: TRBJ1-5
CDR3 protein: CASSGVEQPQHF

V gene: TRBV27
J gene: TRBJ1-1
CDR3 protein: CASSLFLGQEAFF

V gene: TRBV4-1
J gene: TRBJ1-1
CDR3 protein: CASSPMGQVLNTEAFF

V gene: TRBV4-2
J gene: TRBJ1-1
CDR3 protein: CASSQDLGNTEAFF

V gene: TRBV5-1
J gene: TRBJ1-2
CDR3 protein: CASSLGGKGGYTF

V gene: TRBV29-1
J gene: TRBJ2-1
CDR3 protein: CSVTPSGNEQFF

V gene: TRBV4-2
J gene: TRBJ2-3
CDR3 protein: CASSQRHLAHSTDTQYF

V gene: TRBV5-1
J gene: TRBJ2-2
CDR3 protein: CASSNHPGTVNTGELFF

V gene: TRBV20-1
J gene: TRBJ2-5
CDR3 protein: CSASIQGVGETQYF

V gene: TRBV7-3
J gene: TRBJ1-2
CDR3 protein: CASSPNPGAYGYTF

V gene: TRBV12-3/TRBV12-4
J gene: TRBJ2-1
CDR3 protein: CASKVGGESTYNEQFF

V gene: TRBV5-4
J gene: TRBJ1-1
CDR3 protein: CASSANPRALNTEAFF

V gene: TRBV20-1
J gene: TRBJ2-7
CDR3 protein: CSARVDSYEQYF

V gene: TRBV6-5
J gene: TRBJ2-2
CDR3 protein: CAARTFNTGELFF

V gene: TRBV5-4
J gene: TRBJ1-1
CDR3 protein: CASSLVDGGAEAFF

V gene: TRBV11-2
J gene: TRBJ2-1
CDR3 protein: CASSLANRNNEQFF

V gene: TRBV5-4
J gene: TRBJ1-5
CDR3 protein: CASSLKYSNQPQHF

V gene: TRBV12-3/TRBV12-4
J gene: TRBJ2-2
CDR3 protein: CASSKRDSQIWKDGELFF

V gene: TRBV2
J gene: TRBJ1-2
CDR3 protein: CASSAALGQGDAGYTF

V gene: TRBV5-1
J gene: TRBJ2-1
CDR3 protein: CASSLTAAKYNEQFF

V gene: TRBV20-1
J gene: TRBJ2-3
CDR3 protein: CSARDRLAGRGTDTQYF

V gene: TRBV5-6
J gene: TRBJ2-7
CDR3 protein: CASSTLEGIDEQYF

V gene: TRBV7-6
J gene: TRBJ1-5
CDR3 protein: CASSETGAAQPQHF

V gene: TRBV5-1
J gene: TRBJ2-2
CDR3 protein: CASSLGGGIAGELFF

V gene: TRBV7-9
J gene: TRBJ1-1
CDR3 protein: CASSLGQGSDTEAFF

V gene: TRBV5-1
J gene: TRBJ2-1
CDR3 protein: CASSAARDRGWYNEQFF

V gene: TRBV12-3/TRBV12-4
J gene: TRBJ2-2
CDR3 protein: CASSLAPTESRIGELFF

V gene: TRBV7-6
J gene: TRBJ1-1
CDR3 protein: CASSPRTGGRTEAFF

V gene: TRBV25-1
J gene: TRBJ2-3
CDR3 protein: CASRGPPGDTQYF